A single sample gave rise to the 32 T cell receptor beta chains below, sequenced in a study of T cells in localized non-small cell lung cancer. Sequencing used immunoSEQ multiplex PCR; TCRdb keeps in-frame clones, though not all of them. The sample includes about 46,000 clones, approximately 81% of them seen just once. This sample comprised peripheral blood mononuclear cells, obtained before any cancer treatment. These receptors were obtained from a man between 40 and 70 years old with stage III lung adenocarcinoma.

The chain uses TRBV30 and TRBJ2-1; D not certain. CDR3 length: 13 residues. The V gene lost 0 bases and the J gene lost 10 bases, with 13 bases spanning the gap. Germline CDR1 is GTSNPN and CDR2 is SVGIG (reference sequence). CDR3 nucleotide sequence: TGTGCCTGGAGTGTACTAATTGGTGGCGAGCAGTTCTTC. It translates to CAWSVLIGGEQFF.

The chain recombines TRBV7-2 with TRBJ2-1; TRBD1 agrees at 7 bases. Looked up from germline, CDR1 is SGHTA and CDR2 is FQGNSA. The CDR3 covers 18 residues. V was clipped by 1 base and J by 4 bases; unmatched bases: 13. This CDR3 is CASSLVGETGTAYNEQFF. The CDR3 coding sequence is TGTGCCAGCAGCTTAGTCGGGGAAACCGGGACAGCATACAATGAGCAGTTCTTC.

The rearrangement links TRBV6-5 to TRBJ2-5, with TRBD2 matching 8 bases. The junction had 4 bases not matched to a gene; V was cut back by 5 bases and J by 2 bases. This CDR3 is 14 amino acids long. Germline V gene sequence: CDR1 MNHEY, CDR2 SVGAGI. CDR3 protein: CASSIAGYQETQYF. The CDR3 DNA reads TGTGCCAGCAGTATAGCGGGGTATCAAGAGACCCAGTACTTC.

Written as DNA, the CDR3 is TGCGCCAGTACTACAGGGTTCACAGATACGCAGTATTTT. It is translated as CASTTGFTDTQYF. The rearrangement uses TRBV5-1 and TRBJ2-3, with D perhaps TRBD1 (6 bases). V was trimmed by 8 bases and J by 2 bases, leaving 12 bases between them. The CDR3 is 13 residues long. Germline CDR1 is SGHRS and CDR2 is YFSETQ. Complete variable domain (other parts from reference TRBV5-1 and TRBJ2-3): KAGVTQTPRYLIKTRGQQVTLSCSPISGHRSVSWYQQTPGQGLQFLFEYFSETQRNKGNFPGRFSGRQFSNSRSEMNVSTLELGDSALYLCASTTGFTDTQYFGPGTRLTVL.

The rearrangement joins TRBV9 to TRBJ1-4; D perhaps matches TRBD1 (6 bases). Germline CDR1 is SGDLS and CDR2 is YYNGEE. This CDR3 has 14 residues. V was shortened by 0 bases and J by 7 bases, with 10 bases between the two germline ends. The CDR3 DNA reads as TGTGCCAGCAGCGTAGAAGGAGGGGGTGAAAAACTGTTTTTT. It specifies CASSVEGGGEKLFF. Looking up the rest from reference TRBV9 and TRBJ1-4 gives the full variable domain: DSGVTQTPKHLITATGQRVTLRCSPRSGDLSVYWYQQSLDQGLQFLIQYYNGEERAKGNILERFSAQQFPDLHSELNLSSLELGDSALYFCASSVEGGGEKLFFGSGTQLSVL.

This clone appeared once. The V and J genes are TRBV7-2 and TRBJ2-1, with TRBD2 as a possible D gene (6 bases). This CDR3 contains 16 residues. V lost 7 bases to trimming and J lost 2 bases, with 18 bases between them. Germline V gene data show CDR1 as SGHTA and CDR2 as FQGNSA. CDR3 in amino acids: CASTSAGPNPYNEQFF. Here the CDR3 DNA reads TGTGCCAGCACCTCAGCGGGCCCAAATCCCTACAATGAGCAGTTCTTC.

This clone was seen a few times. The chain links TRBV29-1 to TRBJ2-1; D assignment may be TRBD1 or TRBD2 (5 bases each). Germline lookup yields CDR1 SQVTM and CDR2 ANQGSEA. CDR3 length equals 15 residues. Trimming removed 6 bases at V and 8 bases at J, with 23 bases between. The chain's CDR3 is CSVFNLGPGFHEQFF. CDR3 nucleotides: TGCAGCGTGTTCAACCTGGGACCCGGATTCCATGAGCAGTTCTTC.

This clone was picked up a small number of times. This CDR3 is CASSYATGGGRELFF. Written as DNA, the CDR3 is TGTGCCAGCAGTTACGCGACAGGGGGCGGCCGGGAGCTGTTTTTT. The V call is TRBV6-5, the J call TRBJ2-2; TRBD1 agrees at 10 bases. There are 15 residues in the CDR3. Germline V gene data show CDR1 as MNHEY and CDR2 as SVGAGI. J was trimmed by 9 bases and V by 2 bases; bases with no gene match: 6.

The chain recombines TRBV6-5 with TRBJ1-1; D unclear. Deletions cut 8 bases from V and 0 bases from J, with 13 bases between. There are 14 residues in the CDR3. Germline lookup yields CDR1 MNHEY and CDR2 SVGAGI. The CDR3 region has the DNA TGTGCCAGCCTGCGACGGCAAATGAACACTGAAGCTTTCTTT. Amino acid sequence: CASLRRQMNTEAFF.

This clone has a single count. The rearrangement uses TRBV6-5 and TRBJ1-2; no firm D call. Trimming stripped 10 bases from V and 7 bases from J, with 22 bases between. Germline V lookup: CDR1 MNHEY, CDR2 SVGAGI. This CDR3 is 14 amino acids long. The DNA for the CDR3 is TGTGCCACCGCGCCTAACGATCTGAATGGTGGCTACACCTTC. Translation gives CATAPNDLNGGYTF.

The genes are TRBV6-1 and TRBJ2-7, with TRBD1 identical over 7 bases. Trimming cost V 3 bases and J 1 base; bases outside gene matches: 12. Germline CDR1 MNHNS, CDR2 SASEGT. The CDR3 extends over 17 amino acids. The chain's CDR3 is CASSEARYTGVSYEQYF. The CDR3 region has the DNA TGTGCCAGCAGTGAGGCTCGATACACAGGGGTTTCCTACGAGCAGTACTTC.

The V call is TRBV4-1, the J call TRBJ2-2, with no clear D. From germline, CDR1 is MGHRA and CDR2 YSYEKL. The CDR3 length is 15 residues. V was pared by 2 bases and J by 4 bases, with 11 bases between. CDR3 DNA sequence: TGCGCCAGCAGCCAAAAGACGGCAGCCACCGGGGAGCTGTTTTTT. Its protein product is CASSQKTAATGELFF.

This chain joins TRBV5-4 and TRBJ2-6; the D gene is possibly TRBD2 (6 bases). V lost 3 bases, J lost 2 bases, and 6 bases lay in between. The germline CDR1 and CDR2 sequences are SGHNT and YYREEE (reference sequence). CDR3 length: 14 residues. The CDR3: CASSWGAGANVLTF. The CDR3 region has the DNA TGTGCCAGCAGCTGGGGGGCTGGGGCCAACGTCCTGACTTTC.

The chain links TRBV5-6 to TRBJ2-3; 12 bases fit TRBD2. V lost 0 bases, J lost 7 bases, and 6 bases stayed unmatched. CDR3 size: 16 residues. Germline-derived CDR1 and CDR2 are SGHDT and YYEEEE. In DNA form, the CDR3 reads TGTGCCAGCAGCTTGGCGTTACTAGCGGGGGGAAATACGCAGTATTTT. Protein: CASSLALLAGGNTQYF.

The chain recombines TRBV27 with TRBJ2-3, with D hard to call. Looked up from germline, CDR1 is MNHEY and CDR2 is SMNVEV (reference sequence). The length of the CDR3 is 16 residues. The V end was cut by 6 bases, the J end by 1 base, with 17 bases between. CDR3 residues: CASSASFTHGTDTQYF. In DNA form, the CDR3 reads TGTGCCAGCAGCGCATCATTCACCCACGGCACAGATACGCAGTATTTT.

The J gene is TRBJ1-2, the V gene TRBV6-4; 10 bases match TRBD1. Germline CDR1 is MRHNA and CDR2 is SNTAGT. J lost 8 bases, V lost 0 bases, and 0 bases had no gene match. CDR3 length equals 13 residues. The CDR3 spells CASSDSDRGGYTF. The DNA of the CDR3 is TGTGCCAGCAGTGACTCGGACAGGGGGGGCTACACCTTC.

The J gene is TRBJ2-6, the V gene TRBV7-2; TRBD1 matches at 8 bases. This CDR3 has 18 amino acids. V lost 0 bases, J lost 1 base, and 5 bases stayed unmatched. Germline lookup yields CDR1 SGHTA and CDR2 FQGNSA. CDR3 residues: CASSLARGTGSGANVLTF. CDR3 in DNA: TGTGCCAGCAGCTTAGCTAGGGGGACAGGATCTGGGGCCAACGTCCTGACTTTC.

This chain uses TRBV5-4 with TRBJ1-1; no clear D. Germline values: CDR1 SGHNT, CDR2 YYREEE (reference sequence). V was pared by 4 bases and J by 0 bases, with 7 bases between. This CDR3 is 13 amino acids long. The CDR3 reads CASSALMNTEAFF. CDR3 coding DNA: TGTGCCAGCAGCGCGCTAATGAACACTGAAGCTTTCTTT.

V gene TRBV27 combines with J gene TRBJ2-3, with 7 positions matching TRBD2. This CDR3 has 17 residues. Germline V gene lookup returns CDR1 MNHEY and CDR2 SMNVEV (reference sequence). Trimming at V came to 0 bases and at J to 0 bases, leaving 6 bases not matched to a gene. Written as DNA, the CDR3 is TGTGCCAGCAGTTTATCGACGGGGGGACCGAGCACAGATACGCAGTATTTT. Translated, it gives CASSLSTGGPSTDTQYF.

V usage is TRBV2 and J usage is TRBJ1-5; maybe TRBD1 (5 bases). Trimming shortened V by 6 bases and J by 2 bases, and 11 bases separated the two germline ends. This CDR3 is built from 14 residues. Germline lookup yields CDR1 SNHLY and CDR2 FYNNEI. The CDR3 spells CASRQGGGNQPQHF. The DNA for the CDR3 is TGTGCCAGCAGACAAGGAGGGGGCAATCAGCCCCAGCATTTT.

The J gene is TRBJ2-2, the V gene TRBV28, with D possibly matching TRBD1 (6 bases). This CDR3 comprises 13 residues. The V and J ends lost 7 bases and 3 bases respectively, with 9 bases between them. Germline assignment: CDR1 MDHEN and CDR2 SYDVKM. This chain's CDR3 is CASMYRDTGELFF. The CDR3 nucleotides read TGTGCCAGCATGTACAGGGACACCGGGGAGCTGTTTTTT.

At least ten counts were recorded for this clone. V usage is TRBV18 and J usage is TRBJ1-1; D is possibly TRBD1 (5 bases). Germline V lookup: CDR1 KGHSH, CDR2 LQKENI. The CDR3 has 14 amino acids. Trimming took 5 bases from V and 1 from J, leaving 11 bases between them. CDR3 amino acids: CASSAGTENTEAFF. Here the CDR3 DNA reads TGTGCCAGCTCAGCCGGGACGGAGAACACTGAAGCTTTCTTT.

Sample share makes this clone medium-sized. The chain carries TRBV11-3 and TRBJ2-3; 7 bases match TRBD1. CDR1 SGHNT and CDR2 YENEEA come from the germline V gene. The length of the CDR3 is 13 residues. V shed 5 bases and J 4 bases; nucleotides not matched to a gene: 3. The CDR3 region is CASSLGTADTQYF. CDR3 bases: TGTGCCAGCAGCCTCGGGACAGCAGATACGCAGTATTTT.

The rearrangement uses TRBV6-5 and TRBJ1-5; D is undetermined. The CDR3 extends over 13 amino acids. Germline V gene sequence: CDR1 MNHEY, CDR2 SVGAGI. Trimming stripped 4 bases from V and 5 bases from J, with 9 bases between. CDR3 DNA: TGTGCCAGCAGTTCCGACTCAGATCAGCCCCAGCATTTT. Amino acid sequence: CASSSDSDQPQHF.

The V gene is TRBV4-2, the J gene TRBJ1-6; 10 bases fit TRBD1. V lost 3 bases and J lost 0; bases outside the gene matches: 2. Germline lookup yields CDR1 LGHNA and CDR2 YNFKEQ. The CDR3 totals 17 residues. The DNA of the CDR3 is TGTGCCAGCAGCCATTGGACAGGGGGCTCCTATAATTCACCCCTCCACTTT. It encodes CASSHWTGGSYNSPLHF.

The CDR3 sequence is CASTTGHNTEAFF. For the CDR3, the DNA is TGCGCCAGCACGACGGGACATAACACTGAAGCTTTCTTT. The V and J genes are TRBV10-2 and TRBJ1-1; TRBD1 might be the D (6 bases). Trimming removed 7 bases from V and 2 bases from J, with 11 bases in between. This CDR3 region has 13 residues. Germline V gives CDR1 WSHSY, CDR2 SAAADI.

The rearrangement uses TRBV19 and TRBJ2-5, with D perhaps TRBD2 (5 bases). The CDR3 spans 15 residues. Between the trimmed V and J ends, which lost 3 bases and 8 bases, there was a span of 19 bases. CDR1 and CDR2 from the germline V gene are LNHDA and SQIVND (reference sequence). CDR3 region: CASSIDEGLMVTQYF. As DNA, the CDR3 is TGTGCCAGTAGTATTGATGAGGGTCTGATGGTCACCCAGTACTTC.

This chain links TRBV2 with TRBJ1-5; D perhaps matches TRBD1 (5 bases). The ends were cut back, 3 bases at V and 4 bases at J, with 10 bases in the middle. Germline V gene lookup returns CDR1 SNHLY and CDR2 FYNNEI. The CDR3 runs to 14 residues. DNA of the CDR3: TGTGCCAGCAGTGAGGCAGGGCATAATCAGCCCCAGCATTTT. Translating gives CASSEAGHNQPQHF.

This clone was seen a handful of times. The rearrangement uses TRBV15 and TRBJ1-4; the D gene is possibly TRBD1 (5 bases). The CDR3 runs 15 residues. Trimming stripped 1 base from V and 8 bases from J, with 14 bases between. Germline V gene sequence: CDR1 LNHNV, CDR2 YYDKDF (reference sequence). The CDR3 is CATSRGRGDREKLFF. The CDR3 DNA reads TGTGCCACCAGCAGAGGGAGGGGAGATCGAGAAAAACTGTTTTTT. Variable domain in full (rest from reference TRBV15 and TRBJ1-4): DAMVIQNPRYQVTQFGKPVTLSCSQTLNHNVMYWYQQKSSQAPKLLFHYYDKDFNNEADTPDNFQSRRPNTSFCFLDIRSPGLGDTAMYLCATSRGRGDREKLFFGSGTQLSVL.

This clone was observed a few times. This rearrangement joins TRBV19 to TRBJ2-7; perhaps TRBD1 as D (6 bases). The CDR3 loop spans 13 amino acids. The V gene's germline CDR1 is LNHDA and CDR2 SQIVND (reference sequence). The V gene lost 5 bases and the J gene lost 1 base, with 9 bases spanning the gap. CDR3 protein: CASSLGQSYEQYF. DNA for the CDR3: TGTGCCAGTAGTTTAGGACAGTCCTACGAGCAGTACTTC.

The chain joins TRBV27 to TRBJ1-2; no definite D call. Germline V gene data show CDR1 as MNHEY and CDR2 as SMNVEV (reference sequence). The CDR3 consists of 15 residues. The V and J ends lost 0 bases and 0 bases respectively, with 8 bases between them. The CDR3 sequence: CASSLSHRANYGYTF. CDR3 coding DNA: TGTGCCAGCAGTTTATCGCACCGAGCTAACTATGGCTACACCTTC.

J is TRBJ2-2 and V is TRBV9; the D gene is possibly TRBD2 (5 bases). Germline CDR1 is SGDLS and CDR2 is YYNGEE. Trimming cost V 1 base and J 2 bases, with 6 bases left between them. The CDR3 totals 14 residues. The CDR3 nucleotides read TGTGCCAGCAGCGTACTAGCAAACACCGGGGAGCTGTTTTTT. The encoded protein is CASSVLANTGELFF.